The 15 T cell receptor beta chains below come from one sample, sequenced in a study of blood T cell repertoires in COVID-19 (dated by TCRdb to the early 2020s). The protocol used for the library was the immunoSEQ multiplex PCR assay. TCRdb retrieved this table from immuneACCESS and kept in-frame rearrangements only. Not all clones are present; in checked studies, unresolved V genes account for under half, and no reason is known for the remainder. For this sample there are roughly 250,000 clones; under 85% appear just once. 4% of the sample goes to the ten largest clones. The sequencing sample was made of peripheral blood. These receptors all come from a woman aged 40 to 50 with active or convalescent COVID-19.

This chain uses TRBV30 with TRBJ1-5, with D hard to call. Germline V gives CDR1 GTSNPN, CDR2 SVGIG (reference sequence). This CDR3 has 13 amino acids. V was shortened by 1 base and J by 5 bases, with 9 bases between the two germline ends. CDR3 DNA sequence: TGTGCCTGGAGTGGGCACAGTGATCAGCCCCAGCATTTT. This codes for CAWSGHSDQPQHF.

This chain connects TRBV3-1 (or the pseudogene TRBV3-2) to TRBJ2-1; tentatively, D is TRBD2 (5 bases). Germline V CDR1 and CDR2: LGHDT, YNNKEL (reference sequence). V lost 1 base, J lost 7 bases, and 14 bases lay in between. CDR3 size: 15 residues. The CDR3 region has the DNA TGTGCCAGCAGCCAAGTCGTGCTAGCCGGGAATGAGCAGTTCTTC. This encodes CASSQVVLAGNEQFF.

The chain uses TRBV5-5 and TRBJ1-5; no clear D. This CDR3 is built from 18 residues. From germline, CDR1 is SGHKS and CDR2 YYEKEE (reference sequence). V was pared by 3 bases and J by 0 bases, with 19 bases between. The CDR3 DNA sequence: TGTGCCAGCAGCTACCGAGAGTCCCTCGCTGATAGCAATCAGCCCCAGCATTTT. It is translated as CASSYRESLADSNQPQHF.

The chain recombines TRBV30 with TRBJ2-2; tentative D call: TRBD1 (5 bases). The CDR3 has 15 amino acids. With 2 bases removed from V and 4 bases from J, the gap between germline ends came to 14 bases. Germline values: CDR1 GTSNPN, CDR2 SVGIG (reference sequence). In DNA, the CDR3 is TGTGCCTGGAGTTCAGGGTTGGGATTCACCGGGGAGCTGTTTTTT. Amino acids: CAWSSGLGFTGELFF.

This clone has a count of ten or more. J is TRBJ1-1 and V is TRBV3-1 (or the pseudogene TRBV3-2); 8 bases fit TRBD1. From germline, CDR1 is LGHDT and CDR2 YNNKEL (reference sequence). The CDR3 spans 15 residues. Germline trimming cut 3 bases from V and 3 bases from J; bases unmatched to any gene: 6. The CDR3 reads CASSHPGGLDTEAFF. In nucleotides, the CDR3 is TGTGCCAGCAGCCACCCAGGGGGCTTGGACACTGAAGCTTTCTTT.

The V call is TRBV25-1, the J call TRBJ1-4; 10 positions agree with TRBD1. CDR1 and CDR2 (germline): MGHDK, SYGVNS. J lost 6 bases, V lost 1 base, and 5 bases had no gene match. The length of the CDR3 is 16 residues. The CDR3 sequence: CASSEFAGTGDEKLFF. The CDR3 DNA follows: TGTGCCAGCAGTGAATTCGCCGGGACAGGGGATGAAAAACTGTTTTTT.

This chain links TRBV9 with TRBJ2-1, with 13 bases matching TRBD2. The CDR3 has 17 residues. The germline gives CDR1 SGDLS, CDR2 YYNGEE. Unmatched junction bases numbered 6, after V lost 0 bases and J lost 6 bases. CDR3 coding DNA: TGTGCCAGCAGCGTAGTGCCGACTAGCGGGGGGCCCAATGAGCAGTTCTTC. It encodes CASSVVPTSGGPNEQFF.

The chain employs TRBV15 and TRBJ1-1; no reliable D call. The CDR3 totals 13 residues. Trimming removed 0 bases from V and 7 bases from J, with 9 bases in between. Germline-derived CDR1 and CDR2 are LNHNV and YYDKDF (reference sequence). The CDR3 is CATSRDRIHEAFF. The DNA of the CDR3 is TGTGCCACCAGCAGAGATAGAATCCATGAAGCTTTCTTT.

The V and J genes are TRBV7-9 and TRBJ1-2; tentatively, D is TRBD1 (5 bases). Deletions cut 1 base from V and 3 bases from J, with 12 bases between. The V gene's germline CDR1 is SEHNR and CDR2 FQNEAQ (reference sequence). This CDR3 is 15 amino acids long. Here the CDR3 DNA reads TGTGCCAGCAGCTTAGAGGTGGCCAGGGACTATGGCTACACCTTC. This gives the protein CASSLEVARDYGYTF.

The chain carries TRBV6-5 and TRBJ1-1; D is perhaps TRBD1 (6 bases). Deletions cut 0 bases from V and 1 base from J, with 9 bases between. The germline CDR1 and CDR2 sequences are MNHEY and SVGAGI. The length of the CDR3 is 15 residues. The CDR3 DNA follows: TGTGCCAGCAGTTACTCGGGGGCTGGGAACACTGAAGCTTTCTTT. This sequence encodes CASSYSGAGNTEAFF.

The chain links TRBV11-2 to TRBJ1-1; 8 bases align to TRBD1. The CDR3 length is 15 residues. Germline CDR1 is SGHAT and CDR2 is FQNNGV. V shed 8 bases and J 3 bases; nucleotides not matched to a gene: 11. CDR3 nucleotide sequence: TGTGCCAGCCGGACCCTGACAGGGGCAGACACTGAAGCTTTCTTT. It translates to CASRTLTGADTEAFF.

J is TRBJ2-5 and V is TRBV6-5; 8 nucleotides agree with TRBD1. Unmatched junction bases numbered 5, after V lost 6 bases and J lost 5 bases. The CDR3 extends over 13 amino acids. The germline CDR1 and CDR2 sequences are MNHEY and SVGAGI. The CDR3 reads CASRWTGQETQYF. CDR3 nucleotides: TGTGCCAGCAGATGGACAGGGCAGGAGACCCAGTACTTC.

The rearrangement joins TRBV28 to TRBJ2-3, with 9 positions matching TRBD2. This CDR3 has 15 residues. Germline CDR1 and CDR2: MDHEN and SYDVKM. The V gene end was trimmed by 5 bases and the J gene end by 1 base; junction bases not matched to a gene: 4. The CDR3 reads CASSVPSGGTDTQYF. CDR3 coding DNA: TGTGCCAGCAGTGTCCCTAGCGGGGGCACAGATACGCAGTATTTT.

The gene calls are TRBV9 and TRBJ2-1, with 12 positions matching TRBD2. V lost 4 bases and J lost 9; bases outside the gene matches: 5. Germline loops: CDR1 SGDLS, CDR2 YYNGEE. The CDR3 is 14 residues long. In nucleotides, the CDR3 is TGTGCCAGCAGCCCCTTGACTAGCGGGGGTGAGCAGTTCTTC. Its translation: CASSPLTSGGEQFF. The complete variable domain, with remaining parts taken from reference TRBV9 and TRBJ2-1, reads DSGVTQTPKHLITATGQRVTLRCSPRSGDLSVYWYQQSLDQGLQFLIQYYNGEERAKGNILERFSAQQFPDLHSELNLSSLELGDSALYFCASSPLTSGGEQFFGPGTRLTVL.

This clone occurred many times. The gene calls are TRBV19 and TRBJ1-3, with D possibly TRBD1 on 6 matching bases. V was pared by 8 bases and J by 0 bases, with 11 bases between. The CDR3 length is 14 residues. Germline V CDR1 and CDR2: LNHDA, SQIVND (reference sequence). The CDR3 nucleotides read TGTGCCAGTCGGACAGCCCACTCTGGAAACACCATATATTTT. Translation gives CASRTAHSGNTIYF.